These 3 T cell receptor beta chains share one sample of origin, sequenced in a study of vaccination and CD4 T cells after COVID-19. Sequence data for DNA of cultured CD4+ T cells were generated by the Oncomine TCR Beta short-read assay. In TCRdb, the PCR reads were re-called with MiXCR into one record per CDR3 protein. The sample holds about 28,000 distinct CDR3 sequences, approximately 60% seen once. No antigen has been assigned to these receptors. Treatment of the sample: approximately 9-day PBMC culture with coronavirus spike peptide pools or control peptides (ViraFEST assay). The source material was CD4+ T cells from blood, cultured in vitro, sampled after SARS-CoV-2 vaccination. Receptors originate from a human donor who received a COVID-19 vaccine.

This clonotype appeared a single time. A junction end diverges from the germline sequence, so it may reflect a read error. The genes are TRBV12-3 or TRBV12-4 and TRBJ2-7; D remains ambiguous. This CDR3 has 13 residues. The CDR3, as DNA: TGTGCCAGCAGTCAGACGAGCGCCTACCAGCAGTACTTC. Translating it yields CASSQTSAYQQYF.

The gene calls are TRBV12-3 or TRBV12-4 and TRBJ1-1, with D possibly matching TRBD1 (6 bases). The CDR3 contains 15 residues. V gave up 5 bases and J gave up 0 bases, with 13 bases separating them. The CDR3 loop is CASSVTGPLNTEAFF. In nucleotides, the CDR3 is TGTGCCAGCAGTGTAACAGGGCCCCTGAACACTGAAGCTTTCTTT.

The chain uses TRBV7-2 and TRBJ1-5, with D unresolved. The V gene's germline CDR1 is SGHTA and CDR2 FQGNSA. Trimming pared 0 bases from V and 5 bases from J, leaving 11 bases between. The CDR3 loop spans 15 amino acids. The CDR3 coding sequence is TGTGCCAGCAGCTTAGCGTGGGGTCCGGATCAGCCCCAGCATTTT. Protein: CASSLAWGPDQPQHF.